Following are 32 T cell receptor beta chains from one sample sequenced in a study of blood T cell repertoires in COVID-19. Assay used: immunoSEQ multiplex PCR; TCRdb lists only in-frame clones, some missing. Among about 160,000 clones, 70% to 90% were seen once, and the ten largest hold 0.85% to 1.2%. Material: peripheral blood. The receptors originated from a man in his forties with acute or convalescent COVID-19.

This sequence joins TRBV11-3 and TRBJ2-3; no clear D gene. Germline loops: CDR1 SGHNT, CDR2 YENEEA. V lost 0 bases, J lost 2 bases, and 6 bases lay in between. CDR3 length equals 14 residues. The CDR3 loop reads CASSLDRYTDTQYF. The CDR3 DNA reads as TGTGCCAGCAGCTTAGACAGATACACAGATACGCAGTATTTT.

The sample holds one count of this clone. The chain carries TRBV9 and TRBJ2-3, with 9 bases identical to TRBD1. Per the germline V gene, CDR1 is SGDLS and CDR2 is YYNGEE. Germline trimming cut 0 bases from V and 3 bases from J; bases unmatched to any gene: 5. The CDR3 length is 16 residues. This CDR3 reads CASSVAAGQGTDTQYF. The DNA for the CDR3 is TGTGCCAGCAGCGTAGCCGCCGGACAGGGGACAGATACGCAGTATTTT.

The table lists this clone with a count of one. This rearrangement joins TRBV10-1 to TRBJ2-3; 7 positions match TRBD1. Germline V lookup: CDR1 WNHNN, CDR2 SYGVQD (reference sequence). Trimming removed 2 bases from V and 5 bases from J; junction bases left unmatched: 7. The CDR3 consists of 15 residues. The CDR3 spells CASSEEQGLGDTQYF. The CDR3 coding sequence is TGCGCCAGCAGTGAGGAACAGGGGCTGGGAGATACGCAGTATTTT.

This chain connects TRBV6-5 to TRBJ1-5; D call uncertain. V shed 6 bases and J shed 1 base, with 13 bases lying between them. Looked up from germline, CDR1 is MNHEY and CDR2 is SVGAGI. The CDR3 extends over 15 amino acids. CDR3 DNA sequence: TGTGCCAGCAGCGCCGACATCGGAAGCAATCAGCCCCAGCATTTT. It encodes CASSADIGSNQPQHF.

V usage is TRBV7-3 and J usage is TRBJ2-7, with a weak D call TRBD1 (5 bases). Trimming removed 3 bases from V and 3 bases from J, with 12 bases in between. The CDR3 length is 14 residues. Germline V lookup: CDR1 SGHTA, CDR2 FQGTGA. CDR3 in amino acids: CASSFANQGYEQYF. CDR3 in DNA: TGTGCCAGCAGCTTCGCTAATCAGGGCTACGAGCAGTACTTC.

This rearrangement joins TRBV5-1 to TRBJ1-2; tentative D call: TRBD1 (5 bases). Germline lookup yields CDR1 SGHRS and CDR2 YFSETQ. The CDR3 length is 15 residues. V lost 7 bases and J 1 base, leaving 17 bases between the germline ends. The CDR3 is CASRQSLQNNYGYTF. The CDR3 DNA sequence: TGCGCCAGCCGACAGAGCTTACAAAATAACTATGGCTACACCTTC.

This chain connects TRBV5-6 to TRBJ1-5; TRBD1 matches at 8 bases. With 5 bases clipped from V and 3 bases from J, the junction kept 10 bases outside the gene matches. This CDR3 is 16 amino acids long. CDR1 and CDR2 (germline): SGHDT, YYEEEE. CDR3 sequence reads: CASSSAGTGINQPQHF. In nucleotides, the CDR3 is TGTGCCAGCAGTTCAGCCGGGACAGGCATCAATCAGCCCCAGCATTTT.

This chain links TRBV7-9 with TRBJ1-2; 9 bases match TRBD1. The CDR3 has 14 residues. V gave up 1 base and J gave up 8 bases; unmatched junction bases: 5. CDR1 is SEHNR, CDR2 FQNEAQ, per germline (reference sequence). The CDR3 protein is CASSLDRGRGGYTF. DNA of the CDR3: TGTGCCAGCAGCTTAGACAGGGGGCGAGGCGGCTACACCTTC. The entire variable domain, with the rest obtained from reference TRBV7-9 and TRBJ1-2, is as follows: DTGVSQNPRHKITKRGQNVTFRCDPISEHNRLYWYRQTLGQGPEFLTYFQNEAQLEKSRLLSDRFSAERPKGSFSTLEIQRTEQGDSAMYLCASSLDRGRGGYTFGSGTRLTVV.

The genes are TRBV7-2 and TRBJ2-3; TRBD2 might be the D (7 bases). The CDR3 runs to 14 residues. Germline V gives CDR1 SGHTA, CDR2 FQGNSA. V lost 4 bases and J 6 bases, leaving 14 bases between the germline ends. The CDR3 DNA reads TGTGCCAGCAGCTGGGGGGGGGCCCAGGATACGCAGTATTTT. This encodes CASSWGGAQDTQYF.

This chain joins TRBV5-1 and TRBJ1-2, with TRBD1 matching 8 bases. The CDR3 totals 15 residues. The V gene end was trimmed by 1 base and the J gene end by 8 bases; junction bases not matched to a gene: 10. In germline, CDR1 is SGHRS, CDR2 YFSETQ. CDR3 coding DNA: TGCGCCAGCAGCTTGAGCCAGGGGGCTGTGTACGGCTACACCTTC. Its protein product is CASSLSQGAVYGYTF.

This chain joins TRBV7-3 and TRBJ1-1; D is possibly TRBD1 (5 bases). The V gene's germline CDR1 is SGHTA and CDR2 FQGTGA. V was clipped by 2 bases and J by 4 bases, with 11 bases between them. The CDR3 spans 14 residues. CDR3 loop: CASSLLGGSTEAFF. The DNA for the CDR3 is TGTGCCAGCAGCTTATTGGGGGGGAGCACTGAAGCTTTCTTT.

The chain couples TRBV10-3 to TRBJ2-3, with 7 bases matching TRBD1. The CDR3 extends over 13 amino acids. With V trimmed by 3 bases and J by 5 bases, 2 bases remained unmatched. Germline V CDR1 and CDR2: ENHRY, SYGVKD. The CDR3 nucleotides are TGTGCCATCAGTGAAAGGGGGCAAGATACGCAGTATTTT. Residues: CAISERGQDTQYF.

The chain couples TRBV13 to TRBJ1-2; maybe TRBD1 (6 bases). CDR3 length: 15 amino acids. Trimming left V 8 bases short and J 3 bases short, with 19 bases between. Per the germline V gene, CDR1 is PRHDT and CDR2 is FYEKMQ (reference sequence). The CDR3 DNA follows: TGTGCCAGCGGCCGGGTCAGGGGCATAGACTATGGCTACACCTTC. It codes for CASGRVRGIDYGYTF.

The rearrangement uses TRBV4-3 and TRBJ2-2; weak D call: TRBD1 (5 bases). Trimming stripped 0 bases from V and 2 bases from J, with 13 bases between. Germline CDR1 reads LGHNA; CDR2 reads YSLEER. The CDR3 spans 17 residues. The CDR3 region is CASSQDPPGINTGELFF. In DNA form, the CDR3 reads TGCGCCAGCAGCCAAGACCCTCCAGGGATCAACACCGGGGAGCTGTTTTTT.

In DNA form, the CDR3 reads TGTGCCAGCAGCGTAGTGGCAGGCACAGATACGCAGTATTTT. It yields the protein CASSVVAGTDTQYF. The chain employs TRBV9 and TRBJ2-3; D is undetermined. Germline assignment: CDR1 SGDLS and CDR2 YYNGEE. The V end lost 0 bases, the J end lost 1 base, and 6 bases lay between the germline ends. The CDR3 length is 14 residues.

J is TRBJ1-5 and V is TRBV6-6; D might be TRBD1 (5 bases). The CDR3 runs to 14 residues. Germline CDR1 is MNHNY and CDR2 is SVGAGI (reference sequence). The germline V and J ends were trimmed by 8 bases and 3 bases, with 14 bases remaining between them. CDR3 sequence (DNA): TGTGCCAGCGGGCTGACAGATTTCAATCAGCCCCAGCATTTT. Translating gives CASGLTDFNQPQHF.

V and J are TRBV6-4 and TRBJ2-1; 10 nucleotides agree with TRBD1. V gave up 2 bases and J gave up 3 bases; unmatched junction bases: 1. Germline lookup yields CDR1 MRHNA and CDR2 SNTAGT. The CDR3 consists of 15 residues. CDR3: CASSDRTGGYNEQFF. The CDR3, as DNA: TGTGCCAGCAGTGACAGGACAGGGGGCTACAATGAGCAGTTCTTC.

CDR3: CAISKQIGQGEETQYF. CDR3 in DNA: TGTGCCATCAGCAAACAAATCGGACAGGGGGAAGAGACCCAGTACTTC. The chain recombines TRBV10-3 with TRBJ2-5, with 10 bases that match TRBD1. Germline values: CDR1 ENHRY, CDR2 SYGVKD. CDR3 size: 16 residues. The V gene end was trimmed by 6 bases and the J gene end by 3 bases; junction bases not matched to a gene: 10.

This chain uses TRBV27 with TRBJ1-1; 8 bases match TRBD1. V shed 8 bases, J shed 7 bases, and the junction held 15 bases outside the gene matches. This CDR3 is built from 15 residues. Germline V gene data show CDR1 as MNHEY and CDR2 as SMNVEV (reference sequence). In DNA, the CDR3 is TGTGCCAGCCATTCAGGGGGCGCCTTATCCCTTGAAGCTTTCTTT. Its translation: CASHSGGALSLEAFF.

This clone has just one count. The rearrangement uses TRBV7-9 and TRBJ1-2; maybe TRBD1 (6 bases). V dropped 4 bases and J dropped 5 bases, with 17 bases sitting between them. Germline V gene lookup returns CDR1 SEHNR and CDR2 FQNEAQ (reference sequence). There are 15 residues in the CDR3. CDR3 amino acids: CASSSTGTFPYGYTF. The CDR3 bases are TGTGCCAGCAGCTCCACCGGGACATTTCCTTATGGCTACACCTTC.

This clone was seen only once. This chain links TRBV7-2 with TRBJ2-1, with D possibly TRBD1 on 6 matching bases. With 4 bases removed from V and 0 bases from J, the gap between germline ends came to 13 bases. CDR3 length: 16 amino acids. Germline values: CDR1 SGHTA, CDR2 FQGNSA. CDR3 sequence: CASSSRLGASYNEQFF. Here the CDR3 DNA reads TGTGCCAGCAGCTCGCGACTGGGGGCCTCCTACAATGAGCAGTTCTTC.

This clone was counted once. The same CDR3 arises from other DNA sequences in this sample as well. V and J are TRBV5-1 and TRBJ1-5; TRBD1 aligns across 7 bases. CDR3 length: 15 residues. Germline V lookup: CDR1 SGHRS, CDR2 YFSETQ. V lost 0 bases, J lost 3 bases, and 3 bases stayed unmatched. The CDR3 DNA sequence: TGCGCCAGCAGCTTGGAAGGGGGCTTCAATCAGCCCCAGCATTTT. Translation gives CASSLEGGFNQPQHF.

This clone was seen only a few times. This chain uses TRBV19 with TRBJ1-2; 8 bases are shared with TRBD1. Germline V gene lookup returns CDR1 LNHDA and CDR2 SQIVND (reference sequence). This CDR3 is 14 amino acids long. J gave up 3 bases and V 6 bases, and 6 bases lay outside the gene matches. CDR3 residues: CASRVTGGDYGYTF. Written as DNA, the CDR3 is TGTGCCAGTAGGGTAACAGGGGGGGACTATGGCTACACCTTC.

The chain has TRBV9 and TRBJ1-3; no reliable D call. Trimming removed 3 bases from V and 0 bases from J, with 10 bases in between. The CDR3 loop spans 15 amino acids. CDR1 and CDR2 (germline): SGDLS, YYNGEE. For the CDR3, the DNA is TGTGCCAGCAGCGCCCAGGAGGGCTCTGGAAACACCATATATTTT. Amino acids: CASSAQEGSGNTIYF.

In its sample, this clone was seen a few times. The chain links TRBV5-5 to TRBJ1-1; TRBD1 agrees at 8 bases. Trimming removed 4 bases from V and 5 bases from J; junction bases left unmatched: 4. Germline V CDR1 and CDR2: SGHKS, YYEKEE (reference sequence). The CDR3 extends over 13 amino acids. CDR3 DNA sequence: TGTGCCAGCAGCCGTCAGGGGGCGACTGAAGCTTTCTTT. It is translated as CASSRQGATEAFF.

V is TRBV9 and J is TRBJ2-1, with D maybe TRBD2 (5 bases). Trimming left V 2 bases short and J 1 base short, with 10 bases between. Per germline, CDR1 SGDLS and CDR2 YYNGEE. The CDR3 spans 15 residues. The CDR3 reads CASSVSVLSYNEQFF. In DNA, the CDR3 is TGTGCCAGCAGCGTTAGCGTCCTATCCTACAATGAGCAGTTCTTC.

The V and J genes are TRBV18 and TRBJ1-4; no definite D call. From germline, CDR1 is KGHSH and CDR2 LQKENI. This CDR3 contains 16 residues. The V end lost 2 bases, the J end lost 3 bases, and 13 bases lay between the germline ends. The CDR3 bases are TGTGCCAGCTCACCATCGGTTACTGGAGCTAATGAAAAACTGTTTTTT. Protein product: CASSPSVTGANEKLFF.

The V and J genes are TRBV7-2 and TRBJ1-1, with a tentative D call TRBD1 (5 bases). V lost 5 bases and J 4 bases, leaving 11 bases between the germline ends. Germline CDR1 reads SGHTA; CDR2 reads FQGNSA. This CDR3 region has 13 residues. CDR3: CASSLGQGTEAFF. The DNA of the CDR3 is TGTGCCAGCAGCCTCGGGCAGGGCACTGAAGCTTTCTTT.

The table lists this clone with a count of one. The rearrangement links TRBV6-5 to TRBJ2-7; 8 positions match TRBD1. V dropped 6 bases and J dropped 2; count of bases not matched to a gene: 9. This CDR3 contains 15 residues. Germline lookup yields CDR1 MNHEY and CDR2 SVGAGI. CDR3 sequence reads: CASSQTGAGTYEQYF. CDR3 coding DNA: TGTGCCAGCAGCCAGACAGGGGCCGGAACCTACGAGCAGTACTTC.

The CDR3: CASSHQGYTEAFF. The DNA of the CDR3 is TGTGCCAGCAGCCACCAGGGCTACACTGAAGCTTTCTTT. The rearrangement joins TRBV16 to TRBJ1-1, with a possible D match to TRBD1 (5 bases). The germline gives CDR1 KGHSY, CDR2 FQNENV. V lost 3 bases and J lost 3, with 8 bases in between. There are 13 residues in the CDR3.

The chain uses TRBV27 and TRBJ1-1; D remains ambiguous. CDR3 length: 14 residues. The V gene lost 6 bases and the J gene lost 1 base, with 12 bases spanning the gap. Looked up from germline, CDR1 is MNHEY and CDR2 is SMNVEV (reference sequence). This chain's CDR3 is CASSVTQRNTEAFF. In DNA, the CDR3 is TGTGCCAGCAGCGTAACGCAGCGGAACACTGAAGCTTTCTTT.

The rearrangement uses TRBV7-2 and TRBJ2-1, with D tentatively TRBD2 (7 bases). The CDR3 consists of 16 residues. Germline CDR1 is SGHTA and CDR2 is FQGNSA. Trimming cost V 5 bases and J 7 bases, with 21 bases left between them. CDR3 amino acids: CASSPKGGGLPNEQFF. DNA for the CDR3: TGTGCCAGCAGCCCAAAGGGGGGGGGCCTTCCGAATGAGCAGTTCTTC.